This T cell receptor (beta chain) was identified during a study of T cells in Graves' hyperthyroidism and ophthalmopathy (dated by TCRdb to about 2019). Looking at the study overall: Peripheral blood was collected at initial diagnosis, before any treatment. After sampling, hyperthyroidism patients received methimazole starting at 30 mg daily, and ophthalmopathy patients received high-dose intravenous methylprednisolone. To identify TCR V-J signatures that set the groups apart, the researchers used a discovery cohort of 90 to 100 patients, made up of under 50 with Graves' ophthalmopathy and about 59 with stable Graves' hyperthyroidism. Thyroid tissue and blood T-cell repertoires from about six Graves' hyperthyroidism patients were also compared in the study. Whether ophthalmopathy could be predicted prospectively was tested in an independent validation cohort made up of 18 hyperthyroidism patients plus 17 patients who later progressed to ophthalmopathy. The 100 or so discovery patients were randomly divided into training and test sets at a 7:3 ratio. The paper describes TCR Vbeta CDR3 sequencing of 130 to 150 peripheral blood samples, made up of 40 to 45 ophthalmopathy patients, roughly 80 hyperthyroidism patients and 17 progressor patients.

The trim is 5 bases for V and 0 bases for J, with a gap of 11 bases between the germline ends. CDR3 length: 14 amino acids, cysteine to phenylalanine. This entry keeps only the CDR3 DNA: 42 bases, framed from base 1. CDR1 and CDR2 (DFQATT, SNEGSKA) derive from the germline V gene (reference sequence). This clonotype was observed at least ten times. Its antigen remains unidentified. No base-level quality is on record; no much larger clone is a single base apart. What the authors observed across the whole study: During validation, the model predicted progression to ophthalmopathy a median of approximately 6.5 months ahead of onset, with around 71% sensitivity and roughly 72% specificity. A model built on a 13 V-J signature distinguished ophthalmopathy from stable hyperthyroidism, reaching about 88% sensitivity and around 81% specificity in cross-validation and 80%/75% in testing. No statistical method was used to fix the sample size in advance, and group allocation was not hidden from the investigators. Most expanded thyroid clonotypes (frequency above 0.001) were also detected in blood, a finding suggesting that blood repertoires may reflect thyroid immune responses.

Stable Graves' hyperthyroidism was defined as the absence of progression to ophthalmopathy over 18 months of follow-up. The hyperthyroidism patients were between 18 and 65 years old and newly diagnosed, with a disease duration of less than 2 months. The study excluded patients with uncontrolled infections, other autoimmune diseases, pregnancy or lactation. Diagnoses were established on the basis of clinical symptoms, serum thyroxine and TRAb, thyroid ultrasound, and orbital computed tomography. Ficoll-Paque density gradient centrifugation was used to isolate PBMCs from about 10 ml of fresh peripheral blood. Total RNA was extracted using Trizol reagent, and RNA quality was assessed on an Agilent 2100 Bioanalyzer. TCR beta CDR3 regions were amplified from RNA transcripts. The TCR CDR3 was subjected to a first round of RT-PCR using the HTBI primer set and the Qiagen OneStep RT-PCR kit. Libraries were constructed in a second round of multiplex PCR, after which size selection and purification were carried out. Sequencing of the libraries was done on an Illumina HiSeq2000 using paired-end 100 bp reads. Per the original workflow: SOAPnuke was used to process the raw data, with reads discarded if the reads contained adapters or uncalled bases, had a mean Phred below 15, or lacked an exact constant-primer or identifier match. High-quality paired reads were merged using COPE v1.2.5, and each unique nucleotide sequence was defined as a clonotype. MiTCR v1.1 was used to align the clonotypes against IMGT TRBV, TRBD and TRBJ reference segments. The analysis was restricted to V-J combinations with a frequency above 0.0001, which together covered over 99% of the repertoires. A TCS score was defined as the ratio between F50 (clonal expansion) and ExV (chaos), using BLOSUM62-based TCRdist between CDR3 peptides within each V-J. Welch's t-statistics and random forest reduced around 550 V-J features to fewer than 15, which were used in a naive Bayes classifier (R e1071). TCRdb cleaned the public reads at Q25 with fastp, built clones with MiXCR and kept in-frame beta chains. Entries are consolidated by CDR3 protein sequence, retaining the most common genes and DNA. TCRdb's processing, not the study's, gives the V and J calls here. The sample table lists 300,000 to 450,000 distinct CDR3 sequences, about 14% of them with a count of one. The ten top clones hold approximately 10% of the sample.

Sequenced material: blood. This receptor was identified in a woman between 55 and 75 years old with Graves' hyperthyroidism. The chain joins TRBV20-1 to TRBJ2-1, and TRBD1 may be the D gene, going by 5 matching bases. The bases are TGCAGTGCTGAAGACAGTCGCTCCTACAATGAGCAGTTCTTC. This gives the protein CSAEDSRSYNEQFF.